These T cell receptor beta chains were read from a single sample in a study of blood T cell repertoires in COVID-19. Libraries were prepared by immunoSEQ multiplex PCR; TCRdb keeps only in-frame clonotypes and omits some of them. The sample has about 200,000 clones; 84% are singletons. The sample taken for sequencing was peripheral blood. All receptors come from a human donor in a cohort sampled during active COVID-19. The CDR3 runs from the conserved cysteine through the conserved F or W. The D gene is left open where the match is weak. Size values are once, few and many counts, or a class for expanded clones, and some rows have none.

d_gene: TRBD1; abundance: NA; v_gene: TRBV5-1; j_gene: TRBJ1-5; CDR3aa: CASSSGQAGQPQHF; CDR3nt: TGCGCCAGCAGCTCAGGACAGGCTGGGCAGCCCCAGCATTTT
d_gene: TRBD1; abundance: NA; v_gene: TRBV24-1; j_gene: TRBJ2-1; CDR3aa: CATAGQGRNEQFF; CDR3nt: TGTGCCACAGCGGGACAGGGTAGAAATGAGCAGTTCTTC
d_gene: NA; abundance: once; v_gene: TRBV10-3; j_gene: TRBJ2-1; CDR3aa: CAISESMREQFF; CDR3nt: TGTGCCATCAGTGAGTCGATGCGGGAGCAGTTCTTC
d_gene: NA; abundance: NA; v_gene: TRBV19; j_gene: TRBJ1-4; CDR3aa: CASSILSGEKLFF; CDR3nt: TGTGCCAGTAGTATTCTCTCGGGGGAAAAACTGTTTTTT
d_gene: NA; abundance: NA; v_gene: TRBV19; j_gene: TRBJ1-1; CDR3aa: CASSILTENTEAFF; CDR3nt: TGTGCCAGTAGTATACTAACAGAGAACACTGAAGCTTTCTTT
d_gene: TRBD2; abundance: NA; v_gene: TRBV28; j_gene: TRBJ2-7; CDR3aa: CASRGGLPYEQYF; CDR3nt: TGTGCCAGCAGGGGAGGGCTCCCCTACGAGCAGTACTTC
d_gene: NA; abundance: NA; v_gene: TRBV6-5; j_gene: TRBJ2-7; CDR3aa: CASSYGVRQGSYEQYF; CDR3nt: TGTGCCAGCAGTTACGGGGTGAGGCAGGGGTCCTACGAGCAGTACTTC
d_gene: NA; abundance: NA; v_gene: TRBV24-1; j_gene: TRBJ2-2; CDR3aa: CATSDPNGGKLFF; CDR3nt: TGTGCCACCAGTGATCCAAATGGGGGGAAGCTGTTTTTT
d_gene: NA; abundance: once; v_gene: TRBV15; j_gene: TRBJ2-2; CDR3aa: CATSRDSGSGELFF; CDR3nt: TGTGCCACCAGCAGAGATTCGGGGTCCGGGGAGCTGTTTTTT
d_gene: NA; abundance: many; v_gene: TRBV11-2; j_gene: TRBJ1-5; CDR3aa: CASSFNSNQPQHF; CDR3nt: TGTGCCAGCAGCTTCAATAGCAATCAGCCCCAGCATTTT
d_gene: NA; abundance: NA; v_gene: TRBV7-8; j_gene: TRBJ2-2; CDR3aa: CASSLATDYTGELFF; CDR3nt: TGTGCCAGCAGCTTAGCCACCGACTACACCGGGGAGCTGTTTTTT
d_gene: NA; abundance: NA; v_gene: TRBV3-1/TRBV3-2; j_gene: TRBJ1-1; CDR3aa: CASSQEDRRAEAFF; CDR3nt: TGTGCCAGCAGCCAAGAAGATCGGAGGGCTGAAGCTTTCTTT
d_gene: TRBD2; abundance: few; v_gene: TRBV27; j_gene: TRBJ2-1; CDR3aa: CASSLSIRRLAGGHEQFF; CDR3nt: TGTGCCAGCAGTTTATCGATTCGGCGGCTAGCGGGGGGGCATGAGCAGTTCTTC
d_gene: TRBD2; abundance: NA; v_gene: TRBV19; j_gene: TRBJ2-3; CDR3aa: CASKGGETSTDTQYF; CDR3nt: TGTGCCAGTAAGGGAGGGGAAACTAGCACAGATACGCAGTATTTT
d_gene: TRBD2; abundance: NA; v_gene: TRBV18; j_gene: TRBJ2-7; CDR3aa: CASSPSGRANEQYF; CDR3nt: TGTGCCAGCTCACCGAGCGGGAGGGCCAACGAGCAGTACTTC
d_gene: NA; abundance: NA; v_gene: TRBV7-2; j_gene: TRBJ2-1; CDR3aa: CASSSFEGGNNEQFF; CDR3nt: TGTGCCAGCAGCTCCTTCGAGGGGGGGAACAATGAGCAGTTCTTC
d_gene: NA; abundance: NA; v_gene: TRBV21-1; j_gene: TRBJ2-1; CDR3aa: CASSKRQGVPFDEQFF; CDR3nt: TGTGCCAGCAGCAAGAGACAGGGAGTCCCTTTCGATGAGCAGTTCTTC
d_gene: TRBD1; abundance: NA; v_gene: TRBV19; j_gene: TRBJ1-4; CDR3aa: CASSMLGTGEKLFF; CDR3nt: TGTGCCAGTAGTATGCTCGGGACAGGGGAAAAACTGTTTTTT
d_gene: TRBD1; abundance: NA; v_gene: TRBV12-3/TRBV12-4; j_gene: TRBJ1-1; CDR3aa: CASKKGQATEAFF; CDR3nt: TGTGCCAGCAAGAAAGGACAGGCTACTGAAGCTTTCTTT
d_gene: TRBD1; abundance: NA; v_gene: TRBV19; j_gene: TRBJ1-5; CDR3aa: CASSPTGGNQPQHF; CDR3nt: TGTGCCAGTAGTCCTACAGGGGGCAATCAGCCCCAGCATTTT
d_gene: NA; abundance: NA; v_gene: TRBV11-3; j_gene: TRBJ2-5; CDR3aa: CASSLRGTEETQYF; CDR3nt: TGTGCCAGCAGCTTACGCGGGACGGAAGAGACCCAGTACTTC
d_gene: NA; abundance: few; v_gene: TRBV21-1; j_gene: TRBJ2-6; CDR3aa: CASSDDSGGSSGANVLTF; CDR3nt: TGTGCCAGCAGCGACGATAGCGGGGGAAGCTCTGGGGCCAACGTCCTGACTTTC
d_gene: NA; abundance: NA; v_gene: TRBV7-9; j_gene: TRBJ1-3; CDR3aa: CASSLAPIAGNTIYF; CDR3nt: TGTGCCAGCAGCTTAGCTCCGATAGCTGGAAACACCATATATTTT
d_gene: NA; abundance: NA; v_gene: TRBV27; j_gene: TRBJ1-4; CDR3aa: CASKEPGLAKLFF; CDR3nt: TGTGCCAGCAAAGAACCGGGACTTGCAAAACTGTTTTTT
d_gene: TRBD2; abundance: NA; v_gene: TRBV4-2; j_gene: TRBJ2-1; CDR3aa: CASSQGQRAGLSNEQFF; CDR3nt: TGTGCCAGCAGCCAAGGGCAGAGAGCGGGGCTCAGCAATGAGCAGTTCTTC
d_gene: NA; abundance: NA; v_gene: TRBV4-1; j_gene: TRBJ1-1; CDR3aa: CASSQRGWEGNGDTEAFF; CDR3nt: TGCGCCAGCAGCCAAAGAGGCTGGGAGGGAAATGGGGACACTGAAGCTTTCTTT
d_gene: NA; abundance: NA; v_gene: TRBV11-2; j_gene: TRBJ1-1; CDR3aa: CASSPQVSGLQEAFF; CDR3nt: TGTGCCAGCAGCCCCCAGGTTTCAGGGCTGCAAGAAGCTTTCTTT
d_gene: TRBD1; abundance: NA; v_gene: TRBV14; j_gene: TRBJ1-1; CDR3aa: CASSQDPAGGYNTEAFF; CDR3nt: TGTGCCAGCAGCCAAGATCCGGCAGGGGGCTATAACACTGAAGCTTTCTTT
d_gene: NA; abundance: NA; v_gene: TRBV15; j_gene: TRBJ2-4; CDR3aa: CATSSTHIQYF; CDR3nt: TGTGCCACCAGCAGTACACACATTCAGTACTTC
d_gene: NA; abundance: NA; v_gene: TRBV19; j_gene: TRBJ2-2; CDR3aa: CASTLGQGPNGELFF; CDR3nt: TGTGCCAGTACCCTCGGGCAGGGGCCGAACGGGGAGCTGTTTTTT
d_gene: TRBD2; abundance: NA; v_gene: TRBV11-3; j_gene: TRBJ2-1; CDR3aa: CASSLGFAGEGDEQFF; CDR3nt: TGTGCCAGCAGCTTAGGTTTCGCGGGAGAAGGAGATGAGCAGTTCTTC
d_gene: NA; abundance: NA; v_gene: TRBV6-4; j_gene: TRBJ1-2; CDR3aa: CASSPGPRGGYTF; CDR3nt: TGTGCCAGCTCTCCAGGCCCGCGGGGCGGCTACACCTTC
d_gene: NA; abundance: NA; v_gene: TRBV14; j_gene: TRBJ1-3; CDR3aa: CASSRITLGNTIYF; CDR3nt: TGTGCCAGCAGCCGCATAACACTAGGAAACACCATATATTTT
d_gene: NA; abundance: NA; v_gene: TRBV2; j_gene: TRBJ2-3; CDR3aa: CASGEDYTQYF; CDR3nt: TGTGCCAGCGGTGAAGACTATACGCAGTATTTT
d_gene: NA; abundance: NA; v_gene: TRBV5-1; j_gene: TRBJ2-3; CDR3aa: CASSRQVGTDTQYF; CDR3nt: TGCGCCAGCAGCAGACAGGTTGGCACAGATACGCAGTATTTT
d_gene: NA; abundance: NA; v_gene: TRBV15; j_gene: TRBJ1-1; CDR3aa: CATSRGGRTEAFF; CDR3nt: TGTGCCACCAGCAGAGGGGGCCGTACTGAAGCTTTCTTT
d_gene: NA; abundance: NA; v_gene: TRBV5-1; j_gene: TRBJ1-5; CDR3aa: CASSLSGFGNQPQHF; CDR3nt: TGCGCCAGCAGCTTGTCGGGATTCGGGAATCAGCCCCAGCATTTT
d_gene: TRBD1; abundance: NA; v_gene: TRBV11-2; j_gene: TRBJ2-1; CDR3aa: CASSLDIGTGGNEQFF; CDR3nt: TGTGCCAGCAGCTTAGATATTGGGACAGGGGGCAATGAGCAGTTCTTC
d_gene: TRBD1; abundance: NA; v_gene: TRBV2; j_gene: TRBJ1-6; CDR3aa: CASQTTGSNSPLHF; CDR3nt: TGTGCCAGCCAGACGACAGGGAGTAATTCACCCCTCCACTTT
d_gene: TRBD1; abundance: NA; v_gene: TRBV7-2; j_gene: TRBJ1-5; CDR3aa: CASSLGRGNQPQHF; CDR3nt: TGTGCCAGCAGCTTAGGCAGGGGGAATCAGCCCCAGCATTTT
d_gene: TRBD1; abundance: NA; v_gene: TRBV11-2; j_gene: TRBJ1-1; CDR3aa: CASSFLSPGQGYTEAFF; CDR3nt: TGTGCCAGCAGCTTTCTCAGCCCGGGACAGGGGTACACTGAAGCTTTCTTT
d_gene: NA; abundance: NA; v_gene: TRBV7-8; j_gene: TRBJ1-6; CDR3aa: CASSFQGYTYNSPLHF; CDR3nt: TGTGCCAGCAGCTTTCAGGGGTATACCTATAATTCACCCCTCCACTTT
d_gene: NA; abundance: NA; v_gene: TRBV11-2; j_gene: TRBJ2-5; CDR3aa: CASSLGGDGTQYF; CDR3nt: TGTGCCAGCAGCTTAGGGGGCGACGGGACCCAGTACTTC
d_gene: NA; abundance: NA; v_gene: TRBV15; j_gene: TRBJ2-2; CDR3aa: CATSTLLVRPGELFF; CDR3nt: TGTGCCACCAGCACCCTCTTAGTCAGGCCCGGGGAGCTGTTTTTT